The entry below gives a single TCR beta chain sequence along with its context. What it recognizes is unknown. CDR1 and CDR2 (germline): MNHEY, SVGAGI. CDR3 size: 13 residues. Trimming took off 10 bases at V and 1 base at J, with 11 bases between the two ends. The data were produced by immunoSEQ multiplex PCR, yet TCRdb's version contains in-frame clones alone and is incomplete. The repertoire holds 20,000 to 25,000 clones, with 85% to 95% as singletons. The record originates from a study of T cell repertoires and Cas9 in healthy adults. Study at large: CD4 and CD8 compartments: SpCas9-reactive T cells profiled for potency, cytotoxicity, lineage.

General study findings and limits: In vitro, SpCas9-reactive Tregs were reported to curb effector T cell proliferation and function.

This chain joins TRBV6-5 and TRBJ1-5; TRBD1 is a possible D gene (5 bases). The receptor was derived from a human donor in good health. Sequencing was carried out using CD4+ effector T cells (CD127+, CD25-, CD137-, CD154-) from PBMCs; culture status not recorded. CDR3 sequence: CANWGGSNQPQHF. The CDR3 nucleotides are TGTGCCAACTGGGGGGGGAGCAATCAGCCCCAGCATTTT.